Here is one TCR beta chain with its context. This record comes from a study of blood T cell repertoires in COVID-19. This CDR3 is built from 14 residues. The germline V gene encodes CDR1 MGHRA and CDR2 YSYEKL. Profiled with immunoSEQ multiplex PCR; TCRdb holds only in-frame clones, not every one. The sample lists about 28,000 clones; about 85% were seen once. The chain links TRBV4-1 to TRBJ2-7; D is ambiguous. Sequencing input: peripheral blood. This TCR derives from a woman between 55 and 75 years old with acute or convalescent COVID-19. The CDR3, as DNA: TGCGCTTCAAAATTTCAGGAATACTCCTACGAGCAGTACTTC. Its protein product is CASKFQEYSYEQYF.